This TCR beta chain was observed in a study of T cells after posttransplantation cyclophosphamide (dated by TCRdb to about 2016). General notes on the study: T cell repertoire reconstitution was tracked by TRB sequencing after myeloablative bone marrow transplantation in which posttransplantation cyclophosphamide was used as GVHD prophylaxis. Samples from around 40 PTCy-treated patients and about 17 related bone marrow donors of those patients were subjected to antigen receptor sequencing. Blood from all 30 or so PTCy patients with 1-year posttransplant specimens was subjected to TRB sequencing. Up to about 3 additional blood samples from 2 to 5.2 years after transplant were also TRB-sequenced in 3 patients, as was pretransplant blood from several patients. Because TRA and TRB clonality were tightly correlated in fewer than 10 samples, subsequent TCR analyses were focused on TRB only. Public TRB sequences were queried against a database of over 3,000 sequences associated with responses to pathogens, tumor antigens, self-antigens and alloantigens. What the research found in general, with its limitations: Across the roughly 40 patients, TRB clonality was highly associated with recipient CMV seropositivity and CMV reactivation, and diversity with PTCy was similar to that in the CNI/methotrexate controls. The TRB repertoires of T cells infiltrating skin or GI tract showed only limited overlap with the TRB repertoires of T cells in blood. At 1-2 months, donor-recipient similarity was low but rose over the first year, and the later blood repertoires were often dominated by donor CD8+ memory clones.

Concerning this clone: This clone's antigen is unknown. Per-base qualities were not stored, and no clone one base away is much larger.

Related bone marrow donors provided peripheral blood samples on the day of marrow donation. Mononuclear cells from peripheral blood and bone marrow were separated by Ficoll-Hypaque density centrifugation and then cryopreserved. There are 14 amino acids in the CDR3, from cysteine to phenylalanine inclusive. This entry keeps only the CDR3 DNA: 42 bases, framed from base 1. CDR1 and CDR2 are read off the germline V gene as MDHEN and SYDVKM. TRB sequencing used genomic DNA with the immunoSEQ assay at survey resolution or the hsTCRB kit. As for the original processing: The immunoSEQ software handled initial read processing, and the LymphoSeq R package was used for repertoire analyses. Clonality was computed as 1 minus normalized Shannon entropy, and a Gini coefficient was also calculated for each TRB dataset. Phenotypes of unsorted samples were inferred by mapping TRB sequences from sorted subsets of the recipient or donor onto the same recipient's unsorted samples. In its TCRdb copy, this immuneACCESS table keeps in-frame sequences only and misses some clones. Where compared with another copy, unresolved V genes explain less than half of these, and the others have no known cause. From that table come the V and J calls and clone size; the DNA was used to work out D and trimming. The sample records some 50,000 clones, none occurring a single time. Of the sample, roughly 2.4% falls within the top ten clones.

The sequence came from a man aged 35 to 55 in good health, CMV-negative, and a related stem cell transplant donor. The rearrangement joined TRBV28 to TRBJ2-5; the D gene lacks a confident call. TRBJ2-7 explains the end of the DNA better; the J call may be wrong. The sequencing input was PBMCs. The DNA is TGTGCCAGCAGTTTACTTGGCGCCTACTACGAGCAGTACTTC. Its protein is CASSLLGAYYEQYF.